This section outlines one T cell receptor beta chain sequence together with its context. Its antigen is undetermined. This sample was included in a study of a mutant IDH1 vaccine in newly diagnosed glioma. Study context: Of treated patients, approximately 62% were men and roughly 40% women, averaging roughly 42 years. Receipt of radiotherapy, temozolomide, or both preceded the study, and most received both. Notes on the study in general: Pseudoprogression showed no apparent link to changes in top peripheral T cell clonotypes.

Libraries were prepared by immunoSEQ multiplex PCR; TCRdb keeps only in-frame clonotypes and omits some of them. The sample has approximately 100,000 clones; about 90% are singletons. Time point meaning: baseline, week 1 (first vaccination visit). Treatment described: pre-vaccination baseline after standard-of-care therapy. New WHO grade 3 or 4 astrocytomas that were IDH1-mutant and ATRX-lost occurred in the donors. The ends lost 3 bases at V and 4 bases at J; junction bases unmatched: 10. Germline V gene sequence: CDR1 SGHNT, CDR2 YYREEE (reference sequence). CDR3 length equals 16 residues. The sample here was PBMCs, taken from a glioma patient treated with radiotherapy, temozolomide or both. This sequence joins TRBV5-4 and TRBJ2-7; 10 nucleotides match TRBD2. The TCR sequence derives from a woman in her forties or fifties with glioma. The CDR3 nucleotides are TGTGCCAGCAGCTGGGGGGGTACAGCGGGAGGGTACGAGCAGTACTTC. This encodes CASSWGGTAGGYEQYF.